This record concerns one T cell receptor beta chain sequence. The antigen is not known. This sample's treatment: oral pan-JAK inhibitor, 5-10 mg twice daily. The record originates from a study of CD8+ T cells in alopecia areata. Study observations and caveats: Clonality was higher in lesional than normal scalp, especially in alopecia totalis/universalis. The study found TCR sharing across patients less clear than in mice, possibly for HLA reasons.

cDNA prepared by RNA extraction and subsequent reverse transcription served as the template for sequencing. Profiled with immunoSEQ multiplex PCR; TCRdb holds only in-frame clones, not every one. Of approximately 300,000 clones in the sample, 55% to 70% are singletons; the top ten hold under 2%. The CDR3 has 13 residues. V was cut by 3 bases and J by 6 bases, with 12 bases left in between. Germline CDR1 reads SGHRS; CDR2 reads YFSETQ. This TCR came from a human donor with alopecia areata. V and J are TRBV5-1 and TRBJ1-1, with D unclear. Here the sequenced sample was CD4+ T cells sorted from blood, taken at week 24, from a patient treated with tofacitinib. CDR3 in DNA: TGCGCCAGCAGCTCACAACTCGGGGCTGAAGCTTTCTTT. Translating it yields CASSSQLGAEAFF.